A selection of T cell receptor beta chains follows, all from one sample in a study of blood T cell repertoires in COVID-19. TCRdb keeps only in-frame clones here, not all; method: immunoSEQ multiplex PCR. The table records about 320,000 clones, almost 85% of them present only once. Input material: peripheral blood. The receptors here all came from a human donor in a cohort sampled during active COVID-19. CDR3s include the opening cysteine and the closing phenylalanine or tryptophan. D genes are given only for firm matches. Expanded clones get a size class; other rows say once, few or many, or leave the size out.

D gene | J gene | clone size | V gene | CDR3 length | CDR3 protein | CDR3 DNA
TRBD1 | TRBJ2-1 | NA | TRBV27 | 14 | CASSLRDRGHEQFF | TGTGCCAGCAGTTTAAGAGACAGGGGGCATGAGCAGTTCTTC
TRBD1 | TRBJ1-5 | NA | TRBV10-2 | 14 | CATRDRGFNQPQHF | TGCGCCACCCGGGACAGGGGCTTCAATCAGCCCCAGCATTTT
TRBD2 | TRBJ2-1 | NA | TRBV4-1 | 16 | CASSQPGTSGYNEQFF | TGCGCCAGCAGCCAACCCGGGACTAGCGGCTACAATGAGCAGTTCTTC
NA | TRBJ1-5 | NA | TRBV20-1 | 14 | CSASIAQRNQPQHF | TGCAGTGCTAGTATAGCTCAACGGAATCAGCCCCAGCATTTT
TRBD1 | TRBJ2-3 | NA | TRBV14 | 18 | CASSQKTWDRASGDTQYF | TGTGCCAGCAGCCAAAAGACTTGGGACAGGGCATCTGGAGATACGCAGTATTTT
TRBD1 | TRBJ1-2 | NA | TRBV4-1 | 16 | CASRPSTGDGFYGYTF | TGCGCCAGCAGGCCCAGCACAGGGGATGGCTTCTATGGCTACACCTTC
TRBD1 | TRBJ1-1 | NA | TRBV24-1 | 15 | CATSDSRDRNTEAFF | TGTGCCACCAGTGATTCCCGGGACAGGAACACTGAAGCTTTCTTT
TRBD1 | TRBJ1-2 | NA | TRBV2 | 14 | CASDREGAYYGYTF | TGTGCCAGTGATAGAGAGGGGGCGTACTATGGCTACACCTTC
NA | TRBJ2-6 | NA | TRBV29-1 | 13 | CSVDYSGANVLTF | TGCAGCGTGGACTACTCTGGGGCCAACGTCCTGACTTTC
NA | TRBJ2-5 | once | TRBV18 | 13 | CASSPQTRETQYF | TGTGCCAGCTCACCACAGACTAGAGAGACCCAGTACTTC
NA | TRBJ1-5 | once | TRBV10-3 | 13 | CAISVDSNQPQHF | TGTGCCATCAGTGTTGACTCCAATCAGCCCCAGCATTTT
TRBD1 | TRBJ2-5 | NA | TRBV14 | 14 | CASSLWTGQETQYF | TGTGCCAGCAGCCTATGGACAGGACAAGAGACCCAGTACTTC
TRBD1 | TRBJ2-2 | NA | TRBV9 | 14 | CASSVGQGTGELFF | TGTGCCAGCAGCGTGGGACAGGGAACCGGGGAGCTGTTTTTT
TRBD1 | TRBJ1-3 | NA | TRBV15 | 16 | CATSRKRDRAGNTIYF | TGTGCCACCAGCAGAAAACGGGACAGGGCTGGAAACACCATATATTTT
NA | TRBJ1-5 | NA | TRBV19 | 16 | CASKMGPGLGNQPQHF | TGTGCCAGTAAAATGGGTCCAGGGCTGGGCAATCAGCCCCAGCATTTT
TRBD1 | TRBJ2-1 | NA | TRBV7-8 | 15 | CASSLGQGEGNEQFF | TGTGCCAGCAGCTTAGGACAGGGGGAGGGGAATGAGCAGTTCTTC
TRBD1 | TRBJ1-2 | NA | TRBV6-5 | 14 | CASSYAGTDYGYTF | TGTGCCAGCAGTTACGCGGGGACAGACTATGGCTACACCTTC
NA | TRBJ1-3 | NA | TRBV9 | 15 | CASTLGGIEDSTIYF | TGTGCCAGCACCCTCGGAGGGATCGAGGATAGCACCATATATTTT
NA | TRBJ1-1 | few | TRBV5-1 | 15 | CASSLDPGEGTEAFF | TGCGCCAGCAGCCTGGACCCCGGAGAAGGCACTGAAGCTTTCTTT
TRBD2 | TRBJ2-3 | NA | TRBV19 | 17 | CASSSPQRGLSTDTQYF | TGTGCCAGTAGTTCCCCCCAGCGGGGGTTAAGCACAGATACGCAGTATTTT
NA | TRBJ2-1 | NA | TRBV14 | 14 | CASRRTGSYNEQFF | TGTGCCAGCAGGAGAACGGGCTCCTACAATGAGCAGTTCTTC
NA | TRBJ1-5 | NA | TRBV12-3/TRBV12-4 | 12 | CASSPYLGPQHF | TGTGCCAGCAGTCCATACTTGGGCCCCCAGCATTTT
NA | TRBJ1-5 | few | TRBV28 | 14 | CASIRVGSNQPQHF | TGTGCCAGCATCCGGGTAGGAAGCAATCAGCCCCAGCATTTT
NA | TRBJ1-6 | NA | TRBV25-1 | 15 | CASSEYGQGPSPLHF | TGTGCCAGCAGTGAATACGGGCAGGGCCCTTCACCCCTCCACTTT
TRBD1 | TRBJ2-7 | NA | TRBV5-5 | 16 | CASSSGDRGGLYEQYF | TGTGCCAGCAGCTCCGGGGACAGGGGGGGCCTCTACGAGCAGTACTTC
NA | TRBJ1-5 | once | TRBV27 | 14 | CASSLRGPNQPQHF | TGTGCCAGCAGTTTAAGGGGCCCCAATCAGCCCCAGCATTTT
TRBD1 | TRBJ1-2 | NA | TRBV6-5 | 14 | CASTKQGRNYGYTF | TGTGCCAGCACCAAACAGGGGAGGAACTATGGCTACACCTTC
TRBD1 | TRBJ1-6 | few | TRBV19 | 16 | CASSFRDRGGNSPLHF | TGTGCCAGTAGTTTCCGGGACAGGGGAGGTAATTCACCCCTCCACTTT
NA | TRBJ1-4 | few | TRBV3-1/TRBV3-2 | 13 | CASSQGGGEKLFF | TGTGCCAGCAGCCAAGGCGGAGGTGAAAAACTGTTTTTT
NA | TRBJ1-3 | NA | TRBV9 | 17 | CASSPEEDSNSGNTIYF | TGTGCCAGCAGCCCCGAGGAAGACAGTAACTCTGGAAACACCATATATTTT
NA | TRBJ2-7 | once | TRBV6-6 | 12 | CASSYGQYEQYF | TGTGCCAGCAGTTACGGACAATACGAGCAGTACTTC
TRBD1 | TRBJ1-1 | NA | TRBV6-5 | 12 | CASGGQTAEAFF | TGTGCCAGCGGGGGACAGACCGCTGAAGCTTTCTTT
TRBD2 | TRBJ2-3 | many | TRBV7-9 | 17 | CASSRDPAGTSTDTQYF | TGTGCCAGCAGCCGAGACCCAGCGGGGACTAGCACAGATACGCAGTATTTT
NA | TRBJ2-2 | NA | TRBV10-3 | 12 | CAISEGARELFF | TGTGCCATCAGTGAGGGAGCTAGGGAGCTGTTTTTT
TRBD2 | TRBJ2-2 | NA | TRBV5-1 | 14 | CASSPQGGYGELFF | TGCGCCAGCAGCCCCCAGGGAGGGTACGGGGAGCTGTTTTTT
NA | TRBJ2-1 | NA | TRBV5-3 | 16 | CARSISPPVINNEQFF | TGTGCCAGAAGCATATCCCCCCCGGTCATTAACAATGAGCAGTTCTTC
TRBD2 | TRBJ2-3 | NA | TRBV7-9 | 15 | CASSFSGDLTDTQYF | TGTGCCAGCAGCTTTAGCGGGGACCTCACAGATACGCAGTATTTT
NA | TRBJ2-4 | few | TRBV5-1 | 12 | CASSLEDIPKYF | TGCGCCAGCAGCTTAGAGGACATCCCCAAGTACTTC
NA | TRBJ2-7 | few | TRBV7-3 | 13 | CASSLGASNEQYF | TGTGCCAGCAGCTTGGGAGCCTCTAACGAGCAGTACTTC
TRBD1 | TRBJ1-3 | NA | TRBV18 | 16 | CASSYLGQGAGNTIYF | TGTGCCAGCTCATACCTTGGACAGGGGGCTGGAAACACCATATATTTT
TRBD2 | TRBJ2-1 | NA | TRBV7-8 | 14 | CASSLGTSGGEQFF | TGTGCCAGCAGCTTAGGGACTAGCGGGGGTGAGCAGTTCTTC
TRBD1 | TRBJ2-2 | NA | TRBV11-3 | 14 | CASSSQGAPGELFF | TGTGCCAGCAGCTCACAGGGGGCCCCCGGGGAGCTGTTTTTT
NA | TRBJ2-2 | NA | TRBV7-3 | 12 | CASSFAAGELFF | TGTGCCAGCAGCTTTGCGGCCGGGGAGCTGTTTTTT
NA | TRBJ1-1 | NA | TRBV6-5 | 15 | CASRDMVHMNTEAFF | TGTGCCAGCAGGGACATGGTGCACATGAACACTGAAGCTTTCTTT
NA | TRBJ2-7 | NA | TRBV6-5 | 16 | CASSYDSMSTGYEQYF | TGTGCCAGCAGTTACGACAGTATGAGTACTGGCTACGAGCAGTACTTC
TRBD2 | TRBJ2-5 | NA | TRBV5-1 | 16 | CASRQTSGGAVETQYF | TGCGCCAGCAGACAGACTAGCGGGGGGGCCGTTGAGACCCAGTACTTC
NA | TRBJ2-1 | NA | TRBV3-1/TRBV3-2 | 12 | CASSQRRDEQFF | TGTGCCAGCAGCCAAAGACGGGATGAGCAGTTCTTC